Listed below are T cell receptor beta chains from one sample, sequenced in a study of beta chain features in type 1 diabetes. Generated by immunoSEQ multiplex PCR, the TCRdb table keeps only in-frame clones and is missing some. Of 150,000 or so clones in the sample, 9% to 10% were seen once. The sequenced sample consisted of central memory CD4+ T cells from blood. The receptor source for this set is a woman in her thirties or forties in good health. The CDR3 runs from the conserved cysteine through the conserved F or W. A D gene is named only where the DNA matches it firmly. Some rows have no size entry. The others give once, few or many, or a class for an expanded clone.

>.|TRBJ2-6|TRBV6-1|.
CASSEGGGANVLTF
TGTGCCAGCAGTGAAGGAGGTGGGGCCAACGTCCTGACTTTC
>.|TRBJ2-3|TRBV6-5|.
CASKGATDTQYF
TGTGCCAGCAAGGGAGCGACAGATACGCAGTATTTT
>few|TRBJ2-7|TRBV5-1|TRBD1
CASSSGQGAYEQYF
TGCGCCAGCAGCTCCGGACAGGGGGCATACGAGCAGTACTTC
>few|TRBJ2-5|TRBV6-6|TRBD1
CASSKDRGRGETQYF
TGTGCCAGCAGTAAGGACAGGGGGCGCGGAGAGACCCAGTACTTC
>.|TRBJ1-6|TRBV7-2|TRBD1
CASSLEGGGTAPLHF
TGTGCCAGCAGCTTAGAAGGGGGCGGTACTGCACCCCTCCACTTT
>few|TRBJ1-3|TRBV4-1|.
CASSQATSGNTIYF
TGCGCCAGCAGCCAAGCGACTTCTGGAAACACCATATATTTT
>few|TRBJ2-3|TRBV7-2|TRBD2
CASSRSGGAEGTQYF
TGTGCCAGCAGCCGAAGCGGGGGGGCCGAAGGTACGCAGTATTTT
>.|TRBJ2-2|TRBV7-2|.
CASSPGGALTGELFF
TGTGCCAGCAGCCCAGGCGGGGCGTTAACCGGGGAGCTGTTTTTT
>many|TRBJ1-1|TRBV5-1|.
CASSPDSGDAFF
TGCGCCAGCAGCCCCGACTCGGGGGACGCTTTCTTT
>few|TRBJ1-5|TRBV19|TRBD1
CASETGINQPQHF
TGTGCCAGTGAGACAGGGATCAATCAGCCCCAGCATTTT
>.|TRBJ2-1|TRBV2|.
CASSEGGEQFF
TGTGCCAGCAGTGAAGGAGGTGAGCAGTTCTTC
>.|TRBJ1-2|TRBV7-2|TRBD1
CASSLDRGHTF
TGTGCCAGCAGCCTCGACAGGGGGCACACCTTC
>few|TRBJ1-1|TRBV18|.
CASSPPGKANTEAFF
TGTGCCAGCTCACCCCCAGGGAAGGCGAACACTGAAGCTTTCTTT
>.|TRBJ2-3|TRBV18|TRBD1
CASSPRQGAGTDTQYF
TGTGCCAGCTCACCTCGACAGGGGGCCGGCACAGATACGCAGTATTTT
>.|TRBJ2-3|TRBV7-2|.
CASSLAQLAGTDTQYF
TGTGCCAGCAGCTTAGCCCAACTAGCAGGCACAGATACGCAGTATTTT
>.|TRBJ1-5|TRBV27|TRBD1
CASSYLDRPNQPQHF
TGTGCCAGCAGTTACTTGGACAGGCCGAATCAGCCCCAGCATTTT
>few|TRBJ1-5|TRBV7-2|TRBD1
CASKRDRGTNQPQHF
TGTGCCAGCAAGAGAGACAGGGGGACGAATCAGCCCCAGCATTTT
>many|TRBJ2-1|TRBV7-2|.
CASSLEGDEQFF
TGTGCCAGCAGCTTAGAGGGGGATGAGCAGTTCTTC
>few|TRBJ2-7|TRBV21-1|.
CASSNTTSGVSYEQYF
TGTGCCAGCAGCAATACAACCTCGGGTGTGTCCTACGAGCAGTACTTC
>few|TRBJ1-1|TRBV10-3|.
CAISESKDILKAFF
TGTGCCATCAGTGAGTCGAAGGACATCCTTAAAGCTTTCTTT
>.|TRBJ2-1|TRBV18|.
CASSPQRSDNEQFF
TGTGCCAGCTCACCCCAGCGTTCTGACAATGAGCAGTTCTTC
>many|TRBJ2-4|TRBV5-4|TRBD1
CASSGTGGAAKNIQYF
TGTGCCAGCAGCGGGACAGGGGGCGCCGCCAAAAACATTCAGTACTTC
>.|TRBJ1-6|TRBV10-3|.
CAISDLNRDRSPLHF
TGTGCCATCAGTGACTTAAACAGGGACCGCTCACCCCTCCACTTT
>.|TRBJ1-5|TRBV9|.
CASSVGGGLNQPQHF
TGTGCCAGCAGCGTAGGTGGGGGACTCAATCAGCCCCAGCATTTT